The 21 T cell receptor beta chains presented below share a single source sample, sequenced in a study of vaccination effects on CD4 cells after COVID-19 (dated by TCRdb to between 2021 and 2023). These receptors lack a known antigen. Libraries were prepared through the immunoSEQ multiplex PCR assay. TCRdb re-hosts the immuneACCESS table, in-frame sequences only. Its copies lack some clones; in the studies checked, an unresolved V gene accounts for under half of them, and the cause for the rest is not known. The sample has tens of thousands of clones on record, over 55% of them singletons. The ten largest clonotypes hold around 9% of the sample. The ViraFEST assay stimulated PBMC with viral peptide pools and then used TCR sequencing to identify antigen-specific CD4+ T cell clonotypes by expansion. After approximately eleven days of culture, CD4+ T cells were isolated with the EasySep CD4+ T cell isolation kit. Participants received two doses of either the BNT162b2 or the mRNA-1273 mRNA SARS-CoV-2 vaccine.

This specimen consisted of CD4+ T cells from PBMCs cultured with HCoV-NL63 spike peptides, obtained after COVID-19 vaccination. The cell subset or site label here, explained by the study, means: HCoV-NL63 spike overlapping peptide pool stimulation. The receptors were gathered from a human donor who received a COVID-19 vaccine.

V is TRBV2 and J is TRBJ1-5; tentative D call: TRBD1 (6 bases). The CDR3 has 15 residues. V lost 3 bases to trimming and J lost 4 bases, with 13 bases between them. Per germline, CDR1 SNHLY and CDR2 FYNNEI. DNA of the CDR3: TGTGCCAGCAGTGATAGACAGGAACCTAATCAGCCCCAGCATTTT. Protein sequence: CASSDRQEPNQPQHF.

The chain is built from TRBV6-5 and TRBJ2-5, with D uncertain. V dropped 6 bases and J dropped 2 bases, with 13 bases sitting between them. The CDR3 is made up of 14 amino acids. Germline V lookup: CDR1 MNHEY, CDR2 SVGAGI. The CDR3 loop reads CASRRSQHQETQYF. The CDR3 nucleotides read TGTGCCAGCAGGAGGTCGCAGCATCAAGAGACCCAGTACTTC.

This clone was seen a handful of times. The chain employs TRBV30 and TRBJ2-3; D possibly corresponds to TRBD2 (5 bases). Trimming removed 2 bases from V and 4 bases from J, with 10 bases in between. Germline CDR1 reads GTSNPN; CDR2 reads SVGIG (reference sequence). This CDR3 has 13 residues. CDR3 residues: CAWSQRNSDTQYF. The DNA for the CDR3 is TGTGCCTGGAGTCAGCGGAACTCAGATACGCAGTATTTT.

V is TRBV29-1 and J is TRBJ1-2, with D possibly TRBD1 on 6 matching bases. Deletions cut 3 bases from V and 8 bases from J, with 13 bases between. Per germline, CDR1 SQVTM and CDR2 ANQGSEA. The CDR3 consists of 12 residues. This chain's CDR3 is CSVDRDRMGYTF. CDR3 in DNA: TGCAGCGTTGACCGAGACAGGATGGGCTACACCTTC.

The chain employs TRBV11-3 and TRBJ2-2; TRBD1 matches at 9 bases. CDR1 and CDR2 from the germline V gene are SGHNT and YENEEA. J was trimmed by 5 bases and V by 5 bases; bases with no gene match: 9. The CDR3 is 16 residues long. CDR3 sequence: CASSQGGTGPTGELFF. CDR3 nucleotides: TGTGCCAGCAGCCAGGGTGGGACAGGGCCTACCGGGGAGCTGTTTTTT.

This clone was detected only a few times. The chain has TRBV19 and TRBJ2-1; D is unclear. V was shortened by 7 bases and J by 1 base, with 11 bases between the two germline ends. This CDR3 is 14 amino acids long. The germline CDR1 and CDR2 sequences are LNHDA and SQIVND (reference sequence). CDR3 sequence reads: CASIAGPSYNEQFF. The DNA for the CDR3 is TGTGCCAGTATAGCCGGGCCATCCTACAATGAGCAGTTCTTC.

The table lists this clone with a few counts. The CDR3 nucleotides read TGTGCCAGCAGCTTGGTTCGGGGGAGGATACGACCCGGGGAGCTGTTTTTT. Protein sequence: CASSLVRGRIRPGELFF. V gene TRBV5-6 combines with J gene TRBJ2-2; the D gene is possibly TRBD2 (6 bases). V shed 0 bases and J shed 6 bases, with 18 bases lying between them. Germline V gene sequence: CDR1 SGHDT, CDR2 YYEEEE. The CDR3 contains 17 residues.

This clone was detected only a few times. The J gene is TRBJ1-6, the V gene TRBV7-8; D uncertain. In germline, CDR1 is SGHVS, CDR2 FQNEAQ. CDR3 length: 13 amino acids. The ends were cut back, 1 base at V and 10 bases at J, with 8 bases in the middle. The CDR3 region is CASSLGTGSPLHF. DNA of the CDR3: TGTGCCAGCAGCTTAGGAACTGGGTCACCCCTCCACTTT.

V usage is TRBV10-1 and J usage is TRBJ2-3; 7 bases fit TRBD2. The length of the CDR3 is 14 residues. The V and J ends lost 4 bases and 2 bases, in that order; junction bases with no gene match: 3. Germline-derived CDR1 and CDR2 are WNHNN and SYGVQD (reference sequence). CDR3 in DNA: TGCGCCAGCAGTGCGGGGGGTTCCACAGATACGCAGTATTTT. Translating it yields CASSAGGSTDTQYF.

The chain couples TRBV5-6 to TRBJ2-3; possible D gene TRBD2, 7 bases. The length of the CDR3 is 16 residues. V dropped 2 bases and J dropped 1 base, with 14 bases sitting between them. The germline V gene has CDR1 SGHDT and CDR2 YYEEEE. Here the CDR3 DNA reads TGTGCCAGCAGCTTCTCCGGGCGGGGGCGCACAGATACGCAGTATTTT. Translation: CASSFSGRGRTDTQYF.

For the CDR3, the DNA is TGTGCCAGCAGCTTAATAGGCGGGAGGGACTACGAGCAGTACTTC. Protein sequence: CASSLIGGRDYEQYF. V and J are TRBV7-8 and TRBJ2-7, with 9 bases matching TRBD2. This CDR3 has 15 residues. Germline-derived CDR1 and CDR2 are SGHVS and FQNEAQ. After removal of 2 bases from V and 3 bases from J, the junction contained 5 bases not matched to a gene.

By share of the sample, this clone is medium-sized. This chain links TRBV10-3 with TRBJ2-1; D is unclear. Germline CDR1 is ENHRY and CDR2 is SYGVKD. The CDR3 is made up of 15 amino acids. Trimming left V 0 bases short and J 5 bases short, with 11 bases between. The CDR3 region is CAISESGGRHNEQFF. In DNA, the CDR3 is TGTGCCATCAGTGAGTCTGGTGGGCGTCACAATGAGCAGTTCTTC.

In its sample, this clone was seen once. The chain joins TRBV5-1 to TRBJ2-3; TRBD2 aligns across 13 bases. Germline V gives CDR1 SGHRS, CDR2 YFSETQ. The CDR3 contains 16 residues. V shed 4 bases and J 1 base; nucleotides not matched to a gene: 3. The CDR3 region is CASSLGLAGGTDTQYF. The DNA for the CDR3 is TGCGCCAGCAGCCTCGGACTAGCGGGAGGCACAGATACGCAGTATTTT.

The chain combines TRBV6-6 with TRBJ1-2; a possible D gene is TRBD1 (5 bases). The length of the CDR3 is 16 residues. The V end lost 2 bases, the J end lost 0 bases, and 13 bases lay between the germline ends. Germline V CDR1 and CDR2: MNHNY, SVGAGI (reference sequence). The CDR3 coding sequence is TGTGCCAGCAGTTACCTCCAGAGGGGACCTAACTATGGCTACACCTTC. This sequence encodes CASSYLQRGPNYGYTF.

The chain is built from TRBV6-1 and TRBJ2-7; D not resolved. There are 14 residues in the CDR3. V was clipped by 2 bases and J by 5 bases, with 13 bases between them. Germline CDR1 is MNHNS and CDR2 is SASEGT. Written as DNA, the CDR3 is TGTGCCAGCAGTGAATTGCGCCTAGAGAACGAGCAGTACTTC. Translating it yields CASSELRLENEQYF.

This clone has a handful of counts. The CDR3 region has the DNA TGTGCCAGCAGTAGTTACGAGCGGGTCGGTTTCAGGTCACCCCTCCACTTT. Translating gives CASSSYERVGFRSPLHF. V gene TRBV6-2 or TRBV6-3 combines with J gene TRBJ1-6; D ambiguous. The ends were cut back, 5 bases at V and 10 bases at J, with 24 bases in the middle. CDR3 length equals 17 residues. Germline lookup yields CDR1 MNHEY and CDR2 SVGEGT.

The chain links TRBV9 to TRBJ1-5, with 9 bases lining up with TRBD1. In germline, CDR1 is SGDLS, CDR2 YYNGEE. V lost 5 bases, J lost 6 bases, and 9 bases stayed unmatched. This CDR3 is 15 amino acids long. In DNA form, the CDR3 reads TGTGCCAGCAGTTGGGGGACAGGGTCAGCTCAGCCCCAGCATTTT. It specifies CASSWGTGSAQPQHF.

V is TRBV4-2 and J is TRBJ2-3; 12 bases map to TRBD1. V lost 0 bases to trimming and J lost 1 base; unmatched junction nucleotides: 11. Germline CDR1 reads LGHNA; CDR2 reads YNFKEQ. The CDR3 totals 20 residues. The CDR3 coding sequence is TGTGCCAGCAGCCAAGATGGCCCGGGACAGGGGGCTTGGGGCACAGATACGCAGTATTTT. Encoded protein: CASSQDGPGQGAWGTDTQYF.

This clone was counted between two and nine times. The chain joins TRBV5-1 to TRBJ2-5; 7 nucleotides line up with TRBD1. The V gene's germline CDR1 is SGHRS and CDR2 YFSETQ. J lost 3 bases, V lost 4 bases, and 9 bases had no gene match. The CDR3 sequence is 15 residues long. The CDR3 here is CASSRIQGSEETQYF. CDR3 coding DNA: TGCGCCAGCAGCAGGATACAGGGGAGCGAAGAGACCCAGTACTTC.

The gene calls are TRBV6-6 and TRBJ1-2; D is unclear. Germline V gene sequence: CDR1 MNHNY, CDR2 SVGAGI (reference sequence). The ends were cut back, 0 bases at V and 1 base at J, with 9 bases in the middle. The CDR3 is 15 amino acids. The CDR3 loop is CASSYSSAVNYGYTF. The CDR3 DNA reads TGTGCCAGCAGTTACTCTTCGGCAGTTAACTATGGCTACACCTTC.

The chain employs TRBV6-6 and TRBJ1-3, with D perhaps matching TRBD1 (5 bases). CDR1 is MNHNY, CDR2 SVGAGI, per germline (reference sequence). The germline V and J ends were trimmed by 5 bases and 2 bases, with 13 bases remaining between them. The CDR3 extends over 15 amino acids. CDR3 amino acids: CASSGDPLTGNTIYF. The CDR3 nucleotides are TGTGCCAGCAGTGGGGACCCACTAACTGGAAACACCATATATTTT.